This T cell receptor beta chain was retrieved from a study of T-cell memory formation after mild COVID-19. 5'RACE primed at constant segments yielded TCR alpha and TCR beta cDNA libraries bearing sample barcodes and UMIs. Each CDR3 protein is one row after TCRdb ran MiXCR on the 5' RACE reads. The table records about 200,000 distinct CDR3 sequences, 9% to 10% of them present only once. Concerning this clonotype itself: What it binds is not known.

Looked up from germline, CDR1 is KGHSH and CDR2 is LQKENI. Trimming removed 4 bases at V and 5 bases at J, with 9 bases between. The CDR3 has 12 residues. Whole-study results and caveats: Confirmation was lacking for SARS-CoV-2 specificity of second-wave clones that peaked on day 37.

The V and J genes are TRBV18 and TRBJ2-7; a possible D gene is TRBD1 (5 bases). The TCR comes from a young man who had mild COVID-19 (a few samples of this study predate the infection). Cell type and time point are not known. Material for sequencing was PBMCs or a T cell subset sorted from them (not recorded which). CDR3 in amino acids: CASSRSRDEQYV. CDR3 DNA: TGTGCCAGCTCACGGTCCAGGGACGAGCAGTACGTC.